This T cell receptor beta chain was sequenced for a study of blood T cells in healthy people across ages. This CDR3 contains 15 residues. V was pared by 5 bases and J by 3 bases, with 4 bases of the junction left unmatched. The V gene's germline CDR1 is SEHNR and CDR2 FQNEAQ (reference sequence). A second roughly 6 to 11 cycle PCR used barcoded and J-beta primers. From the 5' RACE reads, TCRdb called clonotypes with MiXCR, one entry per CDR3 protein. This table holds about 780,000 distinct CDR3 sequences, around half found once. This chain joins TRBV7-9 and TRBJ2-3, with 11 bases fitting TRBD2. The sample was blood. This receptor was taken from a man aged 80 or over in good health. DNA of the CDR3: TGTGCCAGCAGCCCGACTAGCGGGGCTACAGATACGCAGTATTTT. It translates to CASSPTSGATDTQYF. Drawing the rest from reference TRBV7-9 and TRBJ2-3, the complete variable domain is DTGVSQNPRHKITKRGQNVTFRCDPISEHNRLYWYRQTLGQGPEFLTYFQNEAQLEKSRLLSDRFSAERPKGSFSTLEIQRTEQGDSAMYLCASSPTSGATDTQYFGPGTRLTVL.